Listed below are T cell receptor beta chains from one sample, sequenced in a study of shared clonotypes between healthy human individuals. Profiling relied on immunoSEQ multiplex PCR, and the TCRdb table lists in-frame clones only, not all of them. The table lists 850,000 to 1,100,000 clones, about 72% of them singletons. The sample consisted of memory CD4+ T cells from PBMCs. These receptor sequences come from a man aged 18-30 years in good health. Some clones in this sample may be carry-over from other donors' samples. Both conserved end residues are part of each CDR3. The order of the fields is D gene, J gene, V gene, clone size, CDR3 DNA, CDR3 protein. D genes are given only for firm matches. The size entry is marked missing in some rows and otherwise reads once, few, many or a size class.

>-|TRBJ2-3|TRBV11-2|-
TGTGCCAGCACCACTCGGGGTAGCACAGATACGCAGTATTTT
CASTTRGSTDTQYF
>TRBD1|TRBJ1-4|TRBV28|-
TGTGCCCTCCGGGACAGGGCTGGTGAAAAACTGTTTTTT
CALRDRAGEKLFF
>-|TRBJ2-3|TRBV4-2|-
TGTGCCAGCAGCCAAGGCCCTGGGACGATATGGGATACGCAGTATTTT
CASSQGPGTIWDTQYF
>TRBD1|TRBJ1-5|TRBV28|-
TGTGCCAGCAGTTCGACGGGACAGGAATATCAGCCCCAGCATTTT
CASSSTGQEYQPQHF
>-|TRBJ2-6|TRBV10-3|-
TGTGCCATCAGTCCGGGGGTTAGCGGGGCCAACGTCCTGACTTTC
CAISPGVSGANVLTF
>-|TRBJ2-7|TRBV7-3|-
TGTGCCAGCAGCCGGACTGGCTACGAGCAGTACTTC
CASSRTGYEQYF
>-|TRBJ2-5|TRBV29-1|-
TGTAGCGTTCCGACCGGGGGTGTTGGGACCCAGTACTTC
CSVPTGGVGTQYF
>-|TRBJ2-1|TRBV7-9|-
TGTGCCAGCAGCTACCCCGGGCCCTCCTACAATGAGCAGTTCTTC
CASSYPGPSYNEQFF
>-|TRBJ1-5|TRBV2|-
TGTGCCAGCAGTGGATCAGCAGTCAATCAGCCCCAGCATTTT
CASSGSAVNQPQHF
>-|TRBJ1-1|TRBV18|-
TGTGCCAGCTCAGATGGGGCCCTAGACACTGAAGCTTTCTTT
CASSDGALDTEAFF
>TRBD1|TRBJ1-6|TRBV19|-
TGTGCCAGTAGTATACTCGGACAGGACGGTTCACCCCTCCACTTT
CASSILGQDGSPLHF
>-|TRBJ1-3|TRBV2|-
TGTGCCAGCACCATCGGACAGATATCTGGAAACACCATATATTTT
CASTIGQISGNTIYF
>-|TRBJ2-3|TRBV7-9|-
TGTGCCAGCAGCTTTCTGTCCCAGAGCACAGATACGCAGTATTTT
CASSFLSQSTDTQYF
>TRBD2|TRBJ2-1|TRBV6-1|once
TGTGCCAGCAGTGAATTTAGCGGGAGTTACAATGAGCAGTTCTTC
CASSEFSGSYNEQFF
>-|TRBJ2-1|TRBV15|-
TGTGCCACCAGCCGGCGTAACGATGAGCAGTTCTTC
CATSRRNDEQFF
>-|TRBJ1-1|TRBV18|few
TGTGCCAGCTCACAGTTGAACACTGAAGCTTTCTTT
CASSQLNTEAFF
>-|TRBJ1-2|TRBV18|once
TGTGCCAGCTCACCTGGGTCCAGCCTAAACTATGGCTACACCTTC
CASSPGSSLNYGYTF
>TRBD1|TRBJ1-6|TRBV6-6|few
TGTGCCAGCAGTTACAGCGACAGGGGGATGTCACCCCTCCACTTT
CASSYSDRGMSPLHF
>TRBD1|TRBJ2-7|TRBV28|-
TGTGCCAGCACCCCCCTCCGGGGGACAGGGCTTAGATACGAGCAGTACTTC
CASTPLRGTGLRYEQYF
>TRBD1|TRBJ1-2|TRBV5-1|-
TGCGCCAGCAGCCATGCCGGGACAGGGGTTTTCTATGGCTACACCTTC
CASSHAGTGVFYGYTF
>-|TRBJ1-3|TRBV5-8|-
TGTGCCAGCAGCTTGGACCCCGTCTCTGGAAACACCATATATTTT
CASSLDPVSGNTIYF
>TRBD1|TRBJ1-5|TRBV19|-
TGTGCCAGTAGTACCTACAGGGGACAGCCCCAGCATTTT
CASSTYRGQPQHF
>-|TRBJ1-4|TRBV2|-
TGTGCCAGCAGCCCCGACCGGGGGAATGAAAAACTGTTTTTT
CASSPDRGNEKLFF
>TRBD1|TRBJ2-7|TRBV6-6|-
TGTGCCAGCAGAGGACAGGGGTATCCCTACGAGCAGTACTTC
CASRGQGYPYEQYF
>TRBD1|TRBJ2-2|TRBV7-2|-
TGTGCCAGCAGCTTATCCGGACAGGGACTGAACACCGGGGAGCTGTTTTTT
CASSLSGQGLNTGELFF
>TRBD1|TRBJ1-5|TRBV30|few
TGTGCCTGGAACCAAGGGACAGCAAATCAGCCCCAGCATTTT
CAWNQGTANQPQHF
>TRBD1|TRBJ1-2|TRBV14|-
TGTGCCAGCAGCCAGTACAGGGGGTTTGGCTACACCTTC
CASSQYRGFGYTF
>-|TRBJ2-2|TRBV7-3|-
TGTGCCAGCAGCCCGGGCCCTAACACCGGGGAGCTGTTTTTT
CASSPGPNTGELFF
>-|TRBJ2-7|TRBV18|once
TGTGCCAGCTCACCACCGAGCCTATTATTCAACGAGCAGTACTTC
CASSPPSLLFNEQYF
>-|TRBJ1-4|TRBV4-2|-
TGTGCCAGCAGCCAAGTAATCGAAAAACTGTTTTTT
CASSQVIEKLFF
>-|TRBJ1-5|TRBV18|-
TGTGCCAGCTCACCAGGGCAGGGTGGCAATCAGCCCCAGCATTTT
CASSPGQGGNQPQHF
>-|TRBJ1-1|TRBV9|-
TGTGCCAGCAGCGTAGGTTCAGGGATGAACACTGAAGCTTTCTTT
CASSVGSGMNTEAFF
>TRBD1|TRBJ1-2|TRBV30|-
TGTGCCTTACCGGGACAGCCTAACTATGGCTACACCTTC
CALPGQPNYGYTF
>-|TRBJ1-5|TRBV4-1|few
TGCGCCAGCAGCCAAGAGAGGGATCAGCCCCAGCATTTT
CASSQERDQPQHF
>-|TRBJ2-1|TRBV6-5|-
TGTGCCAGCAACCTGCGGCAGGACAATGAGCAGTTCTTC
CASNLRQDNEQFF
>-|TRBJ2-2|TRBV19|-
TGTGCCAGTCGCGGCGGCGGGGCGACCGGGGAGCTGTTTTTT
CASRGGGATGELFF
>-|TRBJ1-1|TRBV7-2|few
TGTGCCAGCAGGGACTTTATGAACACTGAAGCTTTCTTT
CASRDFMNTEAFF
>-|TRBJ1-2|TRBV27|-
TGTGCCAGCAGTAACCGGGGGGGGTATGGCTACACCTTC
CASSNRGGYGYTF
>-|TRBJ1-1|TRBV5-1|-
TGCGCCAGCACCCTCGGGGGCCCCGGGGACACTGAAGCTTTCTTT
CASTLGGPGDTEAFF
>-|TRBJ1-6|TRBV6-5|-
TGTGCCAGCAGTTACGCGGGGTGGGCGGACAATTCACCCCTCCACTTT
CASSYAGWADNSPLHF
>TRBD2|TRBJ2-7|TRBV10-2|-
TGCGCCAGCCTCCAAGCCTCAGCGGGAGTCCACAGAAGCTCCTACGAGCAGTACTTC
CASLQASAGVHRSSYEQYF
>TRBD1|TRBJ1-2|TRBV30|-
TGTGCCTTATCAGGGGGTTGGTATGGCTACACCTTC
CALSGGWYGYTF
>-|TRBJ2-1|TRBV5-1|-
TGCGCCAGCAGCCTAGGGGACCTCACCTACAATGAGCAGTTCTTC
CASSLGDLTYNEQFF
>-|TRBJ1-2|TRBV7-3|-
TGTGCCAGCAGCTCCTGGACAGACGGGCCCTATGGCTACACCTTC
CASSSWTDGPYGYTF
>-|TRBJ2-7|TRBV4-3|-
TGCGCCAGCAGCCAGGGACTGGGCAGGGGGAGCTCCTACGAGCAGTACTTC
CASSQGLGRGSSYEQYF
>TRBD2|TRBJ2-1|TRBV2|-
TGTGCCAGCAGCGGGGGACTAGCGGACTACAATGAGCAGTTCTTC
CASSGGLADYNEQFF
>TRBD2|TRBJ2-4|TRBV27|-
TGTGCCAGCAGAGCCGGGACTAGCAGCACAGCCAAAAACATTCAGTACTTC
CASRAGTSSTAKNIQYF
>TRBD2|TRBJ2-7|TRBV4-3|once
TGCGCCAGCAGCCAAGGGGCTAGCGGAACCTACGAGCAGTACTTC
CASSQGASGTYEQYF
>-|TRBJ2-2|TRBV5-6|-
TGTGCCAGCAGCTTGGTCTCGGCAGGGTGGGCCGGGGAGCTGTTTTTT
CASSLVSAGWAGELFF
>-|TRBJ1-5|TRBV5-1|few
TGCGCCAGCAGCTTGGAGCCGGGACAGCCCCAGCATTTT
CASSLEPGQPQHF
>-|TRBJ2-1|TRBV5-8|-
TGTGCCAGCAGCTTGGTAGGGCTATACAATGAGCAGTTCTTC
CASSLVGLYNEQFF
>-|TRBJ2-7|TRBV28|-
TGTGCCAGCAGTTCTCCTGGGGTAGCGGTATACGAGCAGTACTTC
CASSSPGVAVYEQYF
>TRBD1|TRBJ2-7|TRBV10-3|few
TGTGCCATCAGGCAGACAGGGGGAAGGTCCTACGAGCAGTACTTC
CAIRQTGGRSYEQYF